This T cell receptor (beta chain) was found in a study of vaccination and CD4 T cells after COVID-19. Overall study: PCR on nasal swabs identified SARS-CoV-2 in convalescent patients, of whom roughly nine were mild and one severe. Six males and four females, two of them Hispanic, were enrolled as convalescents.

V trimming: 6 bases; J trimming: 3 bases; junction bases outside the gene matches: 7. CDR3 length: 16 residues. Germline-derived CDR1 and CDR2 are KGHSH and LQKENI. An Oncomine TCR Beta short-read assay was used to sequence the DNA from cultured CD4+ T cells. In TCRdb, the PCR reads were re-called with MiXCR into one record per CDR3 protein. The data show 15,000 to 20,000 distinct CDR3 sequences, with 56% seen just once and roughly a tenth held by the top ten. Treatment specified: roughly ten-day PBMC culture with coronavirus spike peptide pools or control peptides (ViraFEST assay). Expansion of antigen-specific T cells with peptide pools by ViraFEST preceded sequencing of TCRs. At both days 3 and 7, half the medium was replaced with fresh IL-2 medium. Concerning this clonotype: Its antigen is as yet unknown.

This clonotype was obtained from a human donor who had recovered from COVID-19. The chain couples TRBV18 to TRBJ2-6; 8 bases are a match to TRBD1. Material for sequencing was CD4+ T cells from blood, cultured in vitro. The CDR3 DNA sequence: TGTGCCAGCTCGCTTCTGACAGGGGTTGGGGCCAACGTCCTGACTTTC. Its translation: CASSLLTGVGANVLTF.